The following is a TCR beta chain sequence with its context. The same CDR3 can be traced to other DNA sequences in this sample. This specimen comes from a study of blood T cell repertoires in COVID-19. At the level of the study: Acute and convalescent COVID-19 samples came from the United States, Italy and Spain.

In the authors' methods: Counts of nucleated cells, estimated from reference gene primer amplification, were obtained. Sequencing was performed with immunoSEQ multiplex PCR; in TCRdb, only in-frame clones are kept and a portion is missing. The DNA gave D and trimming, while V, J and clone size come from that table. Of around 160,000 clones detected, around 90% appear once; the ten largest clones hold approximately 3%. This TCR derives from a man aged 55 to 70 with acute or convalescent COVID-19. The material sequenced was peripheral blood.

The CDR3 spells CASRTGGSYEQYF. DNA for the CDR3: TGTGCCAGCAGGACAGGGGGGTCCTACGAGCAGTACTTC. The chain links TRBV27 to TRBJ2-7, with 9 bases lining up with TRBD1. Germline V lookup: CDR1 MNHEY, CDR2 SMNVEV (reference sequence). This CDR3 is built from 13 residues. The ends lost 6 bases at V and 1 base at J; junction bases unmatched: 1.